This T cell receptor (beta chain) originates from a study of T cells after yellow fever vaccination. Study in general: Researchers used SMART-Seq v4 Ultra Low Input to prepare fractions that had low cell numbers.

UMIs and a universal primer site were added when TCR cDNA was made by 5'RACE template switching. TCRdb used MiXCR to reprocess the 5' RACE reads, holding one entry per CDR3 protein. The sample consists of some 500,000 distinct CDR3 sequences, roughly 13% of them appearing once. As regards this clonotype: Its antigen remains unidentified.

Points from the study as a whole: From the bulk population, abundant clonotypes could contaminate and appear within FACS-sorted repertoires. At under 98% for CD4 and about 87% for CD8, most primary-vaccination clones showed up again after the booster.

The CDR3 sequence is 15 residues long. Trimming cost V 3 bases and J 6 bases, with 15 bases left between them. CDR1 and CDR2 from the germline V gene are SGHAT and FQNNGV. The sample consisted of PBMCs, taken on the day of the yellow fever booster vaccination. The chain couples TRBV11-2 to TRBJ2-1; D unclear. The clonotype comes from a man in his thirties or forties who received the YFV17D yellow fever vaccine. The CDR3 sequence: CASSFTHTRGNEQFF. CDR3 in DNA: TGTGCCAGCAGCTTTACTCACACCCGAGGCAATGAGCAGTTCTTC.